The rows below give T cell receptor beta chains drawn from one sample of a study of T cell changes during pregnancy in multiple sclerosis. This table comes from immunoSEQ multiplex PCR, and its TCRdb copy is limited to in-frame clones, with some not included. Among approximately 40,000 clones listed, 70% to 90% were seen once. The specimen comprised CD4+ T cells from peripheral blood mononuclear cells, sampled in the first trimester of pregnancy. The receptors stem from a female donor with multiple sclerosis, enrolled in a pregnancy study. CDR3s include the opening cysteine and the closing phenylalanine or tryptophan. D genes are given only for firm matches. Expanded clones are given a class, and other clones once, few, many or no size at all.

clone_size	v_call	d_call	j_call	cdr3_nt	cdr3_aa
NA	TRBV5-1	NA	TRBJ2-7	TGCGCCAGCAGCCACCCGGGGGACTCCTACGAGCAGTACTTC	CASSHPGDSYEQYF
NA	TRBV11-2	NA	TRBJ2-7	TGTGCCAGCAGCTTTGGCAGGGGAAGCTCCTACGAGCAGTACTTC	CASSFGRGSSYEQYF
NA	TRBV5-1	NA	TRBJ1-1	TGCGCCAGCAGCTTAGGAGGGTCCCTCTTATCGGACACTGAAGCTTTCTTT	CASSLGGSLLSDTEAFF
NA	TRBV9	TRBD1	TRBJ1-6	TGTGCCAGCAGCGCTGGGGACAGGGGTTCTTCACCCCTCCACTTT	CASSAGDRGSSPLHF
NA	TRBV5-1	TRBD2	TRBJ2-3	TGCGCCAGCAGCTTGGGTGCTAGCGGGGGCTTCACAGATACGCAGTATTTT	CASSLGASGGFTDTQYF
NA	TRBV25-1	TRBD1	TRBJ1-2	TGTGCCAGCAGTAAACCGGGACAGGACTATGGCTACACCTTC	CASSKPGQDYGYTF
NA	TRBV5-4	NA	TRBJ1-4	TGTGCCAGCAGCCCGAAAGTTGGCGAAAAACTGTTTTTT	CASSPKVGEKLFF
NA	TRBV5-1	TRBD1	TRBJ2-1	TGCGCCAGCAGCCGGGACAGTGGTAGATACAATGAGCAGTTCTTC	CASSRDSGRYNEQFF
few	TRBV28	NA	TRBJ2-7	TGTGCCAGCAGTTTCCCTCGACAGGTGGCGAGGGTGAATACGTACGAGCAGTACTTC	CASSFPRQVARVNTYEQYF
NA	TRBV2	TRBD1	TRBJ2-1	TGTGCCAGCAGTGAAGGTCGACAGGGGGCCGACAATGAGCAGTTCTTC	CASSEGRQGADNEQFF
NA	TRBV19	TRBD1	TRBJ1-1	TGTGCCAGTAGTATAGATCTCGGACAGGGACCGAACACTGAAGCTTTCTTT	CASSIDLGQGPNTEAFF
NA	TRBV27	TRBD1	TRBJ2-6	TGTGCCAGCAGGAAACAGGGGGTAGAGGGGGCCAACGTCCTGACTTTC	CASRKQGVEGANVLTF
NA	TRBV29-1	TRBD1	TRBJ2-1	TGCAGCGCCCAGGGGGATCAATACAATGAGCAGTTCTTC	CSAQGDQYNEQFF
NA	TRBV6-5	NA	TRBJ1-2	TGTGCCAGCAGTTCGGTCTATGGCTACACCTTC	CASSSVYGYTF
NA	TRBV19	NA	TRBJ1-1	TGTGCCAGTAGTATAAGTGGACTGATGAACACTGAAGCTTTCTTT	CASSISGLMNTEAFF
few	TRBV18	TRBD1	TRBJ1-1	TGTGCCAGCTCACCTCGGGACAGGCAGAACACTGAAGCTTTCTTT	CASSPRDRQNTEAFF
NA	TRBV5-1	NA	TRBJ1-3	TGCGCCAGCAGCTTGGAAGGGGTCGGAAACACCATATATTTT	CASSLEGVGNTIYF
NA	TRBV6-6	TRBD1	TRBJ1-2	TGTGCCAGCAGTGATAGACAGGGAGGCTACACCTTC	CASSDRQGGYTF
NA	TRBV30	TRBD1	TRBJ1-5	TGTGCCTGGAGTCAGGGGGCGCTTAGCAATCAGCCCCAGCATTTT	CAWSQGALSNQPQHF
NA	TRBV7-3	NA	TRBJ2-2	TGTGCCAGCAGCTTAAGTTGGGAGGCCGGGGAGCTGTTTTTT	CASSLSWEAGELFF
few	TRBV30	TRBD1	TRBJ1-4	TGTGCCTGGAGTGCGGGGACAGGGAGGGAAAAACTGTTTTTT	CAWSAGTGREKLFF
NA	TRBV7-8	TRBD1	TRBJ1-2	TGTGCCAGCAGCCAGGACAGGGACCGGGGCTACACCTTC	CASSQDRDRGYTF
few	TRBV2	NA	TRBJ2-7	TGTGCCAGCATCCCGGACAGAGCCTCCTACGAGCAGTACTTC	CASIPDRASYEQYF
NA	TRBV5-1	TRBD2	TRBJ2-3	TGCGCCAGCAGCTTGATGGGGACTAGCAAATCAGATACGCAGTATTTT	CASSLMGTSKSDTQYF
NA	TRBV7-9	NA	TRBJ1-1	TGTGCCAGCAGCTTAGAATCTCAGGGGCTCATGAACACTGAAGCTTTCTTT	CASSLESQGLMNTEAFF
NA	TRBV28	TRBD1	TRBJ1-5	TGTGCCAGCAGCGGACCTTCAGGGGGAGGTCAGCCCCAGCATTTT	CASSGPSGGGQPQHF
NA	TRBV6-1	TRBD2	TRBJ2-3	TGTGCCAGCAGTGAAAAACTAGCGGGCCTTAGCACAGATACGCAGTATTTT	CASSEKLAGLSTDTQYF
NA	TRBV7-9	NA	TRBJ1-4	TGTGCCAGCAGCTTATCCCAGGGCACTAATGAAAAACTGTTTTTT	CASSLSQGTNEKLFF
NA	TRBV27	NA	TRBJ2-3	TGTGCCAGCAGTTCCAAGACTAGTGAATCTAACACAGATACGCAGTATTTT	CASSSKTSESNTDTQYF
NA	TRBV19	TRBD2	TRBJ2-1	TGTGCCAGTAGTATGGTAGCGGGGGGCGGGAGTGAGCAGTTCTTC	CASSMVAGGGSEQFF
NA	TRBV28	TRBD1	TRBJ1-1	TGTGCCAGCAGGAAACAGGGGGCTACTGAAGCTTTCTTT	CASRKQGATEAFF
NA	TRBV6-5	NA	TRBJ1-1	TGTGCCAGCAGTTACTCGAGGGCCCCAATGAACACTGAAGCTTTCTTT	CASSYSRAPMNTEAFF
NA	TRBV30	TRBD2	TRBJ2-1	TGTGCCTGGAGTAGGGCGGGGGGGCGGAATGAGCAGTTCTTC	CAWSRAGGRNEQFF
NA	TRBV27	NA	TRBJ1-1	TGTGCCAGCAGTTTATCTGGGTGGGCCGCTGAAGCTTTCTTT	CASSLSGWAAEAFF
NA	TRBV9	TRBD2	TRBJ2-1	TGTGCCAGCAGCGGACGTAGCGGGGGGTACAATGAGCAGTTCTTC	CASSGRSGGYNEQFF
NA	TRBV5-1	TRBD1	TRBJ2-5	TGCGCCAGCAGCTTCTACCTTACTACAGGGGGCGCGGGAGAGACCCAGTACTTC	CASSFYLTTGGAGETQYF